This T cell receptor beta chain was identified in a study of CD8 T cells in Susac syndrome. General study points: Only a relatively small number of individuals were included in the TCR sequencing and HLA analysis.

Random hexamers were used to reverse transcribe an amount of about 0.45 to 1 ug RNA. Amplification of the TCR beta CDR3 was carried out by immunoSEQ multiplex PCR, which spanned a total of 54 Vbeta and 13 Jbeta segments. From the immunoSEQ multiplex PCR reads, TCRdb called clonotypes with MiXCR, one entry per CDR3 protein. This table has 300,000 or so distinct CDR3 sequences, 92% appearing once. In regard to this clonotype: As yet, its antigen is unknown.

The V end lost 2 bases, the J end lost 1 base, and 17 bases lay between the germline ends. The CDR3 is 17 amino acids. Germline V lookup: CDR1 ENHRY, CDR2 SYGVKD. TCR beta sequencing was performed on blood CD8+ and CD4+ T cells. TEMRA cells were FACS-enriched and CD8+ and CD4+ T cells negatively isolated. This TCR was sampled from a human donor with multiple sclerosis. The V gene is TRBV10-3, the J gene TRBJ2-5; possibly TRBD1 for D (6 bases). The source material was CD4+ T cells from PBMCs. CDR3 sequence (DNA): TGTGCCATCAGTGAGGTTCCCAGGGGAGCGTCCCAAGAGACCCAGTACTTC. Translation gives CAISEVPRGASQETQYF.